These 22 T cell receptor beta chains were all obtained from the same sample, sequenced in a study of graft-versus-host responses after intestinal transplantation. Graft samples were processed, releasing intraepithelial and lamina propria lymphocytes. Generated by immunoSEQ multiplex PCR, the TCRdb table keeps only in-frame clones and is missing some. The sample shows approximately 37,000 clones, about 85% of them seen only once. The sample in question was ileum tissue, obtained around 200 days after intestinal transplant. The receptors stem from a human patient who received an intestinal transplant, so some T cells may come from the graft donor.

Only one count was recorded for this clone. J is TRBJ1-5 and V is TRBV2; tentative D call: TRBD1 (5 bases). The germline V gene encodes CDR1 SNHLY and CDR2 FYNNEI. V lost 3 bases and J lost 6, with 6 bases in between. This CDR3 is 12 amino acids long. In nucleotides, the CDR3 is TGTGCCAGCAGTGACAGGGCTCAGCCCCAGCATTTT. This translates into CASSDRAQPQHF. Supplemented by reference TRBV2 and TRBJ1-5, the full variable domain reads EPEVTQTPSHQVTQMGQEVILRCVPISNHLYFYWYRQILGQKVEFLVSFYNNEISEKSEIFDDQFSVERPDGSNFTLKIRSTKLEDSAMYFCASSDRAQPQHFGDGTRLSIL.

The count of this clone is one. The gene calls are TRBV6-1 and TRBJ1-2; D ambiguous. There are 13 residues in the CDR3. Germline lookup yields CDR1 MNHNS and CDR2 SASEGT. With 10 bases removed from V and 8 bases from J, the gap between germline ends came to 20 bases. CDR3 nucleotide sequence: TGTGCCACCCCACGGGGAGTCATATGGGGCTACACCTTC. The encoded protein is CATPRGVIWGYTF.

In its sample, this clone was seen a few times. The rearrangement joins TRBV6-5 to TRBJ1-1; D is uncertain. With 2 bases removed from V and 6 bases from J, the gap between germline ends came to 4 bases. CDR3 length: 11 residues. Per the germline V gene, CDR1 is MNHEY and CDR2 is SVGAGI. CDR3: CASSYGSEAFF. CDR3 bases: TGTGCCAGCAGTTACGGTTCTGAAGCTTTCTTT.

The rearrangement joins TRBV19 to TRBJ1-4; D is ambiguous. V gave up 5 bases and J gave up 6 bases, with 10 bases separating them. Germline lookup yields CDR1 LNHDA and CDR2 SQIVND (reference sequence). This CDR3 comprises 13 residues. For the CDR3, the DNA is TGTGCCAGTAGTTCTTATTGGGATGAAAAACTGTTTTTT. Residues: CASSSYWDEKLFF.

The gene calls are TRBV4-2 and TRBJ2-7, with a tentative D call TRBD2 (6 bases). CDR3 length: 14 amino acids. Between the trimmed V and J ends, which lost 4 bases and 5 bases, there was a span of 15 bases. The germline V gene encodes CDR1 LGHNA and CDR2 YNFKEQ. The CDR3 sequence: CASSPPGVLHEQYF. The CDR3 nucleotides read TGTGCCAGCAGCCCGCCGGGAGTTCTCCACGAGCAGTACTTC.

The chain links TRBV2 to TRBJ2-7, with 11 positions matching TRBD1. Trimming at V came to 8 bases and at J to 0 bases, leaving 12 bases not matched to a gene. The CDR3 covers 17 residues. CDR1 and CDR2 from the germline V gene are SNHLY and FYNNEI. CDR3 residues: CASGGGQGALNSYEQYF. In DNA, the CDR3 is TGTGCCAGCGGAGGAGGACAGGGGGCCTTAAACTCCTACGAGCAGTACTTC.

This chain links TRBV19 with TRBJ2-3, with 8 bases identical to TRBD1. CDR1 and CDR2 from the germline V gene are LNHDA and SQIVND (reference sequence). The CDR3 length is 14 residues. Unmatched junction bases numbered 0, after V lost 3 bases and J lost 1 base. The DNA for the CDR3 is TGTGCCAGTAGTATGGACAGGGGCACAGATACGCAGTATTTT. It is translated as CASSMDRGTDTQYF.

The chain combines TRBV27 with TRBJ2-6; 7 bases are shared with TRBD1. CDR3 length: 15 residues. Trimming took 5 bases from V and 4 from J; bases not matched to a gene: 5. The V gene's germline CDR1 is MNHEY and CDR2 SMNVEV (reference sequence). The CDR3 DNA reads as TGTGCCAGCAGTCCCACAGGGGTCGGGGCCAACGTCCTGACTTTC. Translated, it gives CASSPTGVGANVLTF.

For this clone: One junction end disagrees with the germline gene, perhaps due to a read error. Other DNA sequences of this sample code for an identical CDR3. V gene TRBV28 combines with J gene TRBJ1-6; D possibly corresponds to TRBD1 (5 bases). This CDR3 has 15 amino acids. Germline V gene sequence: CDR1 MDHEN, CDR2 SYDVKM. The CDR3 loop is CASTADTSYNSPLHF. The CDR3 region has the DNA TGTGCCAGCACCGCGGACACCTCCTATAATTCCCCCCTCCACTTT.

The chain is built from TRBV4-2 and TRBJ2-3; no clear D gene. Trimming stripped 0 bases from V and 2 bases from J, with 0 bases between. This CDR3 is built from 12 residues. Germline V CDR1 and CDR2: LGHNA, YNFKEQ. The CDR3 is CASSQDTDTQYF. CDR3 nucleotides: TGTGCCAGCAGCCAAGACACAGATACGCAGTATTTT.

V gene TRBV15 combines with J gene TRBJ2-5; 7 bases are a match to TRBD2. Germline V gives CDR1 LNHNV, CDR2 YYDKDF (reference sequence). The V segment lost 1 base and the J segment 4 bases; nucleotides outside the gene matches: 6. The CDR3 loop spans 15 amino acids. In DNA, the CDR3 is TGTGCCACCAGCAGAGCCGGGGGGAGGGTAGAGACCCAGTACTTC. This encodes CATSRAGGRVETQYF.

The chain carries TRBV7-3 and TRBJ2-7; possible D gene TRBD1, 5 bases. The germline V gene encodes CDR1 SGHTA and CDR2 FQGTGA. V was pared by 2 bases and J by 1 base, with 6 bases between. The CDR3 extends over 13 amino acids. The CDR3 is CASSLDSSYEQYF. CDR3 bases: TGTGCCAGCAGCTTAGACAGTTCCTACGAGCAGTACTTC.

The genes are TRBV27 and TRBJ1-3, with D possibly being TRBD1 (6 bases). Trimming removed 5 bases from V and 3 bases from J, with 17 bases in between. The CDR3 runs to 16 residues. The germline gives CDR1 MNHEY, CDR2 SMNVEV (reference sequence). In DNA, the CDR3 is TGTGCCAGCAGTAACACGGACAGCCTTGGTGGAAACACCATATATTTT. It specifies CASSNTDSLGGNTIYF.

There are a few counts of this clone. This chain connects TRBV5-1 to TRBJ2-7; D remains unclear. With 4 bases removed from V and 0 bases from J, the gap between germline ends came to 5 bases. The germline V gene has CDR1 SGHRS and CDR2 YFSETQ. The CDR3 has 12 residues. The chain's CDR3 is CASSGYSYEQYF. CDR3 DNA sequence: TGCGCCAGCAGCGGGTACTCCTACGAGCAGTACTTC.

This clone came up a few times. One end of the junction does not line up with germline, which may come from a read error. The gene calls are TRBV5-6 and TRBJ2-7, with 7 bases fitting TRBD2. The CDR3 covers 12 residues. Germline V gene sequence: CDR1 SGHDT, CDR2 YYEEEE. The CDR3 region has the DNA TGTGCCAGCAGCGAAGGGGACTACGGGCAGTACTTC. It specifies CASSEGDYGQYF.

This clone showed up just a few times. The CDR3 DNA reads as TGTGCCAGCAGCCTAAAGACAGGGGGTTCACCCCTCCACTTT. As protein: CASSLKTGGSPLHF. The chain is built from TRBV5-6 and TRBJ1-6, with 9 bases identical to TRBD1. V lost 4 bases and J lost 9; bases outside the gene matches: 5. Germline V gives CDR1 SGHDT, CDR2 YYEEEE. This CDR3 comprises 14 residues. Complete variable domain (other parts from reference TRBV5-6 and TRBJ1-6): DAGVTQSPTHLIKTRGQQVTLRCSPKSGHDTVSWYQQALGQGPQFIFQYYEEEERQRGNFPDRFSGHQFPNYSSELNVNALLLGDSALYLCASSLKTGGSPLHFGNGTRLTVT.

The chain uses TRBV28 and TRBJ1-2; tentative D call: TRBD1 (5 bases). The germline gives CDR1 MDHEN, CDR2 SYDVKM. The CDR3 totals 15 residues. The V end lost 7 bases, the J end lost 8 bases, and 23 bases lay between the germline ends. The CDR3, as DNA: TGTGCCAGCACCAAACCCGCAGGGCCCCCCAAAGGCTACACCTTC. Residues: CASTKPAGPPKGYTF.

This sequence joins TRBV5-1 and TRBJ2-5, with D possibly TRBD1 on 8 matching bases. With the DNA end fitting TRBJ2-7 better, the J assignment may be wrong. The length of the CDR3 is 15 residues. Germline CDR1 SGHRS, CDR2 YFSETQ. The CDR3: CASSLGQGGFYEQYF. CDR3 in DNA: TGCGCCAGCAGCCTCGGACAGGGAGGGTTCTACGAGCAGTACTTC.

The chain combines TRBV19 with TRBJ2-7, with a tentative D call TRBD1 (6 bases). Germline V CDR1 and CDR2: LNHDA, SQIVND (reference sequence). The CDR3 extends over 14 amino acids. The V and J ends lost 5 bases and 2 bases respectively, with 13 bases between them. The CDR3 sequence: CASSLGAGAYEQYF. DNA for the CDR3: TGTGCCAGTAGTCTGGGGGCAGGGGCCTACGAGCAGTACTTC.

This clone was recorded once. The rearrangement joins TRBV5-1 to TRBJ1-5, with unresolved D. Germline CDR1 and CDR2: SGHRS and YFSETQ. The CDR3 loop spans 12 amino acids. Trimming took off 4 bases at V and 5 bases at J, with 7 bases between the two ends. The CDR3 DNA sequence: TGCGCCAGCAGCCAGAGTGATCAGCCCCAGCATTTT. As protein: CASSQSDQPQHF.

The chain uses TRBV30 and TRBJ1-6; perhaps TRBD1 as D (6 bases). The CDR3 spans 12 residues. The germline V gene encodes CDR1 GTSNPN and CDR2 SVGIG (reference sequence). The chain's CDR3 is CAEDSNNSPLHF. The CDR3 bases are TGTGCTGAGGACAGCAATAATTCACCCCTCCACTTT.

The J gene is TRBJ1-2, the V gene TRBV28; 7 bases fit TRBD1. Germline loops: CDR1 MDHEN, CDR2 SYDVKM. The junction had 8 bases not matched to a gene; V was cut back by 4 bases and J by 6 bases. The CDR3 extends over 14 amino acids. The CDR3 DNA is TGTGCCAGCAGTTCCACAGGGGAATGGGATGGCTACACCTTC. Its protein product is CASSSTGEWDGYTF.